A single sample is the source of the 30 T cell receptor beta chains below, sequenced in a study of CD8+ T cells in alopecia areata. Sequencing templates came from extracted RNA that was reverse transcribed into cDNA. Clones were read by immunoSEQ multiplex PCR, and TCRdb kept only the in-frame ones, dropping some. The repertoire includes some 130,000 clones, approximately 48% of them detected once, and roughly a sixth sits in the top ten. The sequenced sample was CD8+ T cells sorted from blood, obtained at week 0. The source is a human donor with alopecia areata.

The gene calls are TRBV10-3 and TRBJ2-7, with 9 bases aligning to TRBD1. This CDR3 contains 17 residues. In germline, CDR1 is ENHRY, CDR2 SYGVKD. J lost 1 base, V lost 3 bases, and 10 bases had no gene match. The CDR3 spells CAISEFPTGGLSYEQYF. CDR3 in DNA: TGTGCCATCAGTGAATTCCCCACAGGGGGCCTATCCTACGAGCAGTACTTC.

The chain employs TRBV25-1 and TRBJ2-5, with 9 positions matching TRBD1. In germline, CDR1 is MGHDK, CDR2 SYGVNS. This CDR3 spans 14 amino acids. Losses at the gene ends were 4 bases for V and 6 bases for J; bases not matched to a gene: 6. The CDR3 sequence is CASSGRDREKTQYF. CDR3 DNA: TGTGCCAGCAGTGGGAGGGACAGGGAAAAGACCCAGTACTTC.

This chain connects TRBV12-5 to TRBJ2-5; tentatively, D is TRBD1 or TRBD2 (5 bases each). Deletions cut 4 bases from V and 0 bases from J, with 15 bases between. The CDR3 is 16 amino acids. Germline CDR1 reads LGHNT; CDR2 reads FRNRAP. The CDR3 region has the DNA TGTGCTAGTGGTTCGACAGCGGCGAGGTACCAAGAGACCCAGTACTTC. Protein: CASGSTAARYQETQYF. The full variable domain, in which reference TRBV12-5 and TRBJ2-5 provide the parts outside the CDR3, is DARVTQTPRHKVTEMGQEVTMRCQPILGHNTVFWYRQTMMQGLELLAYFRNRAPLDDSGMPKDRFSAEMPDATLATLKIQPSEPRDSAVYFCASGSTAARYQETQYFGPGTRLLVL.

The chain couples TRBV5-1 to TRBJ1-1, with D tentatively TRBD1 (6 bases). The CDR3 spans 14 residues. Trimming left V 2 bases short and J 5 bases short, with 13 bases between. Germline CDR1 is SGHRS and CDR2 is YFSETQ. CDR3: CASSFRQGWTEAFF. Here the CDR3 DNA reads TGCGCCAGCAGCTTTAGGCAGGGGTGGACTGAAGCTTTCTTT.

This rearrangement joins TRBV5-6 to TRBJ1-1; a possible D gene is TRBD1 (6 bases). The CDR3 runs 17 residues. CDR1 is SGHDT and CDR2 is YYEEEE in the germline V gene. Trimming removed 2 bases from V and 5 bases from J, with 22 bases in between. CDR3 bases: TGTGCCAGCAGCTTTCATCCGTACAGGGAGAAGTTTACTGAAGCTTTCTTT. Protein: CASSFHPYREKFTEAFF.

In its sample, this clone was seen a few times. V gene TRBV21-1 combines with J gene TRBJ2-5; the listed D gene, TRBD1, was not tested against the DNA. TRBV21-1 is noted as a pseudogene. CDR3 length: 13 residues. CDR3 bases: TGTGCCAGCAGGGACAGGAATCGGGAGACCCAGTACTTC. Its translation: CASRDRNRETQYF.

The CDR3: CSVPTLDRYTEAFF. The DNA for the CDR3 is TGCAGCGTTCCGACCCTTGACAGATACACTGAAGCTTTCTTT. The chain uses TRBV29-1 and TRBJ1-1; possible D gene TRBD1, 5 bases. Trimming took off 5 bases at V and 3 bases at J, with 16 bases between the two ends. Per germline, CDR1 SQVTM and CDR2 ANQGSEA. The CDR3 is made up of 14 amino acids.

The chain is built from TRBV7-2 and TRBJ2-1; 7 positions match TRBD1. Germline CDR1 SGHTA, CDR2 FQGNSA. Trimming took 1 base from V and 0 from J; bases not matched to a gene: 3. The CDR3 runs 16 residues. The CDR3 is CASSLERDSSYNEQFF. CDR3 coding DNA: TGTGCCAGCAGCTTAGAACGGGACAGCTCCTACAATGAGCAGTTCTTC.

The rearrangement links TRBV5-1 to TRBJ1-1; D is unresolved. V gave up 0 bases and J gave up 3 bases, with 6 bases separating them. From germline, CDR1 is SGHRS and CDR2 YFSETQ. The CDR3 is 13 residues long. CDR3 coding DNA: TGCGCCAGCAGCTTGGAATTGGACACTGAAGCTTTCTTT. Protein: CASSLELDTEAFF. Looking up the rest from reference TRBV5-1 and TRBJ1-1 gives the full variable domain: KAGVTQTPRYLIKTRGQQVTLSCSPISGHRSVSWYQQTPGQGLQFLFEYFSETQRNKGNFPGRFSGRQFSNSRSEMNVSTLELGDSALYLCASSLELDTEAFFGQGTRLTVV.

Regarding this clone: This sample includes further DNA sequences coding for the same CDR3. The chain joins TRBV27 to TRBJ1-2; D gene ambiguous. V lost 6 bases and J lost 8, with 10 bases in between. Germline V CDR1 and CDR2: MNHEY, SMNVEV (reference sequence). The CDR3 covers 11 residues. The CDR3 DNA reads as TGTGCCAGCAGCTCGGGGTACGGCTACACCTTC. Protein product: CASSSGYGYTF.

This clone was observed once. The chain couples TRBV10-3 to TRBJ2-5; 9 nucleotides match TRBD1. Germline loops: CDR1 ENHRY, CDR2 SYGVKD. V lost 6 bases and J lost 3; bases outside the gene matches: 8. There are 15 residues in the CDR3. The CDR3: CAIRGTGSLKETQYF. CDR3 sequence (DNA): TGTGCCATCAGGGGGACAGGGTCTTTGAAAGAGACCCAGTACTTC.

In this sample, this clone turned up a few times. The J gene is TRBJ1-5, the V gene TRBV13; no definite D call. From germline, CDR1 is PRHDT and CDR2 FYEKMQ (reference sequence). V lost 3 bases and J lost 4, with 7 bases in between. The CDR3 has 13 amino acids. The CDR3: CASSFGDNQPQHF. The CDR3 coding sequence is TGTGCCAGCAGCTTCGGCGATAATCAGCCCCAGCATTTT.

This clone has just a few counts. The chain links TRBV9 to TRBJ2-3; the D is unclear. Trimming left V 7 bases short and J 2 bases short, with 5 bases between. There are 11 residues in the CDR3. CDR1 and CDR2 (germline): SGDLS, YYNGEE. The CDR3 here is CASGYTDTQYF. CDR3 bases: TGTGCCAGCGGTTACACAGATACGCAGTATTTT.

CDR3 loop: CASRARTGDYGYTF. DNA of the CDR3: TGTGCCAGCAGGGCAAGGACAGGGGACTATGGCTACACCTTC. This chain uses TRBV9 with TRBJ1-2, with 9 nucleotides matching TRBD1. Trimming removed 5 bases from V and 3 bases from J; junction bases left unmatched: 5. CDR1 is SGDLS, CDR2 YYNGEE, per germline. The CDR3 loop spans 14 amino acids.

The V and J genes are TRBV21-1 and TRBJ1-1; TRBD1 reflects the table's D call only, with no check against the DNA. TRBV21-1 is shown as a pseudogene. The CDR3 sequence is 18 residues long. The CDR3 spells CASSKEADRGRFDTEAFF. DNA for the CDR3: TGTGCCAGCAGCAAAGAGGCGGACAGGGGGCGTTTTGACACTGAAGCTTTCTTT.

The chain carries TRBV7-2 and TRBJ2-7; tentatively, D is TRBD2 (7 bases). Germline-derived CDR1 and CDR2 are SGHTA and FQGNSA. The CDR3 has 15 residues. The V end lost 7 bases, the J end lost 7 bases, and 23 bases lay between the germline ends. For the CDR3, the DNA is TGTGCCAGCACCCCTCTGCGGGGGCCCACACTAGAGCAGTACTTC. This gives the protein CASTPLRGPTLEQYF.

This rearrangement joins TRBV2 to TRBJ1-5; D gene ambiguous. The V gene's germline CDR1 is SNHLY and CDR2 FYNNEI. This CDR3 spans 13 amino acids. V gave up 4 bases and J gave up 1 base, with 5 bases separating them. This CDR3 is CASSVESNQPQHF. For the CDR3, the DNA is TGTGCCAGCAGTGTAGAGAGCAATCAGCCCCAGCATTTT.

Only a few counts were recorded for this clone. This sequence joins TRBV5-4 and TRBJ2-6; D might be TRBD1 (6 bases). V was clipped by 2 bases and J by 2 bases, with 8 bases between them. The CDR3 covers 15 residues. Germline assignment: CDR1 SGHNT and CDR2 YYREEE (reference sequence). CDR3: CASSFQGTGANVLTF. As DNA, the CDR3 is TGTGCCAGCAGCTTTCAGGGGACTGGGGCCAACGTCCTGACTTTC.

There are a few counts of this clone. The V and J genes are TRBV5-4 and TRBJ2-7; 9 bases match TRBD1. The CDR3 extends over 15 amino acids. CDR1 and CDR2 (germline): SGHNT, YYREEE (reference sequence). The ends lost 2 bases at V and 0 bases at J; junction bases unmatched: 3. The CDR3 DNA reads TGTGCCAGCAGCTTCGGGACAGGGAGCTCCTACGAGCAGTACTTC. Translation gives CASSFGTGSSYEQYF. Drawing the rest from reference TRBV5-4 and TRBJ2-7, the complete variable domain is ETGVTQSPTHLIKTRGQQVTLRCSSQSGHNTVSWYQQALGQGPQFIFQYYREEENGRGNFPPRFSGLQFPNYSSELNVNALELDDSALYLCASSFGTGSSYEQYFGPGTRLTVT.

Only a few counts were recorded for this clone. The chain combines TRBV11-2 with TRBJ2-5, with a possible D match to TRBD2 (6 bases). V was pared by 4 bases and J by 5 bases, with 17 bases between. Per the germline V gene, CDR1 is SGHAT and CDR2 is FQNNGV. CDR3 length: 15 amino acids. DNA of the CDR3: TGTGCCAGCAGCTATATTACCGGGACTTTGGAGACCCAGTACTTC. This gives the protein CASSYITGTLETQYF.

CDR3 in DNA: TGTGCCAGCATTGGGACAGGGGAGACTAATGAAAAACTGTTTTTT. Its translation is CASIGTGETNEKLFF. The rearrangement uses TRBV2 and TRBJ1-4; TRBD1 matches 10 bases. V gave up 7 bases and J gave up 2 bases; unmatched junction bases: 4. The CDR3 sequence is 15 residues long. Germline V gene sequence: CDR1 SNHLY, CDR2 FYNNEI.

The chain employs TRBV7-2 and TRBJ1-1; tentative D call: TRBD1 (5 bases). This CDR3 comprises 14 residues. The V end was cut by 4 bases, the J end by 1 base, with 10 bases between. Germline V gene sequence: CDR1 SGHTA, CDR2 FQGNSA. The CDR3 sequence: CASSYLTENTEAFF. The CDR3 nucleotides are TGTGCCAGCAGCTACCTGACAGAGAACACTGAAGCTTTCTTT.

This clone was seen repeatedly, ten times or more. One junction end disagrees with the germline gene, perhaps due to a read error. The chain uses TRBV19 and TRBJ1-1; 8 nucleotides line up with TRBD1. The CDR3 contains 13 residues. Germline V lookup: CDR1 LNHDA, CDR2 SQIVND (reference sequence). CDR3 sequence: CASSMGTGPEAFF. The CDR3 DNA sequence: TGTGCCAGTAGTATGGGGACAGGCCCTGAGGCTTTCTTT.

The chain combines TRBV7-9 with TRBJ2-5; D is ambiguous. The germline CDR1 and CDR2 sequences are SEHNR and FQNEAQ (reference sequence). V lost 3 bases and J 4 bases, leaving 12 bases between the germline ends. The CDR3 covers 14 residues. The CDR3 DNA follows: TGTGCCAGCAGCTTCCTTTTAGAAGGAGAGACCCAGTACTTC. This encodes CASSFLLEGETQYF.

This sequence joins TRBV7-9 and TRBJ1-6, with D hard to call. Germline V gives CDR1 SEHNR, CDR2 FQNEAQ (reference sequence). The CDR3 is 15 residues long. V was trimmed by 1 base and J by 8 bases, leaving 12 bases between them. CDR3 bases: TGTGCCAGCAGCTTAGGTCAGTTCGAAGATTCACCCCTCCACTTT. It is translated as CASSLGQFEDSPLHF.

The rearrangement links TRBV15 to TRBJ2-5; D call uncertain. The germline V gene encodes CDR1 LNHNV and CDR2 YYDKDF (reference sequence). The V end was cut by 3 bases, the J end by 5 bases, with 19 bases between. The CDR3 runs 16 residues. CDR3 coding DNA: TGTGCCACCAGCAGCCCAAAAGGATACAGCGCGGAGACCCAGTACTTC. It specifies CATSSPKGYSAETQYF.

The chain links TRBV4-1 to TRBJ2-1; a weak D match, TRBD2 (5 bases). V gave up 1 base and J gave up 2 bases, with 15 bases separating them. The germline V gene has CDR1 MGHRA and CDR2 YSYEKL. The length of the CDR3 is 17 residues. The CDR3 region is CASSQVLGNGPYNEQFF. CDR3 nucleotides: TGCGCCAGCAGCCAAGTTCTCGGGAACGGACCCTACAATGAGCAGTTCTTC.

The CDR3 DNA reads TGTGCCAGCTCACCGGGACAGGGGGCGGAGGTTGCTGGGGCCAACGTCCTGACTTTC. It yields the protein CASSPGQGAEVAGANVLTF. V gene TRBV18 combines with J gene TRBJ2-6; 12 positions match TRBD1. The germline gives CDR1 KGHSH, CDR2 LQKENI. The V gene end was trimmed by 3 bases and the J gene end by 2 bases; junction bases not matched to a gene: 8. This CDR3 comprises 19 residues.

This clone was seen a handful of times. CDR3 nucleotide sequence: TGTGCCAGCAGTGACTCAGCCGCGGGGGCCGGGGAGCTGTTTTTT. This translates into CASSDSAAGAGELFF. V gene TRBV6-4 combines with J gene TRBJ2-2; the match to TRBD2 covers 7 bases. CDR3 length: 15 amino acids. The V segment lost 0 bases and the J segment 6 bases; nucleotides outside the gene matches: 4. Germline values: CDR1 MRHNA, CDR2 SNTAGT.

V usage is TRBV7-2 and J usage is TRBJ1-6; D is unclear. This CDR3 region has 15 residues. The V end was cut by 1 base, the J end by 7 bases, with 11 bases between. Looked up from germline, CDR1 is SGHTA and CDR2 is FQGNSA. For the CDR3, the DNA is TGTGCCAGCAGCTTAGGTGTGGGAGGGAATTCACCCCTCCACTTT. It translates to CASSLGVGGNSPLHF.